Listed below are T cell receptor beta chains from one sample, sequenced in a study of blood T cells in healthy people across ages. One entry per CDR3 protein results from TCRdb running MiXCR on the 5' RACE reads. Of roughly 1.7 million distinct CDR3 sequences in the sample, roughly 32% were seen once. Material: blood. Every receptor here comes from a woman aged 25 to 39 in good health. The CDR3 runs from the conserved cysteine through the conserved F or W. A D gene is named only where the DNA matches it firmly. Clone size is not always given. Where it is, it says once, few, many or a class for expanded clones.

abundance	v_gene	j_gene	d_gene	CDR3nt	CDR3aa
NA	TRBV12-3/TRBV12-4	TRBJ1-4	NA	TGTGCCAGCAGTTTGGGTGGGGGGCAAGATGAAAAACTGTTTTTT	CASSLGGGQDEKLFF
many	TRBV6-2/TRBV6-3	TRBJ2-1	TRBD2	TGTGCCAGCAGTTCCCGAGCGGGGGGGTTCTTC	CASSSRAGGFF
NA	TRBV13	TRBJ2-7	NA	TGTGCCAGCAGCTTTACGGGCGGATGCGAGCAGTACTTC	CASSFTGGCEQYF
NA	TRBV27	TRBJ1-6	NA	TGTGCCAGCATGAAGAGGGATGGTTCACCCCTCCACTTT	CASMKRDGSPLHF
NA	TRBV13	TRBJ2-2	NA	TGTGCCAGCAGCCTAAGTGGGGGCTGGGAGCTGTTTTTT	CASSLSGGWELFF
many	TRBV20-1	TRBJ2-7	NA	TGCAGTGCTAGGGATCTCACCGAGCAGTACTTC	CSARDLTEQYF
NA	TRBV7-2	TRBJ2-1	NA	TGTGCCATTACACTACAGAGCTCCTACAATGAGCGGTTCTTC	CAITLQSSYNERFF
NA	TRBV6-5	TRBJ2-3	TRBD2	TGTGCCAGCTCTAGCGGGGTTACTAGCACAGATACGCAGTATTTT	CASSSGVTSTDTQYF
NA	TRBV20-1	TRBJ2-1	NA	TGCAGTGCCCCCGTGGTTGATGAGCAGTTCTTC	CSAPVVDEQFF
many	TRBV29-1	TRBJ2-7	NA	TGCAGCGTCGCCATGGGGGTTGGGGGTGGCTACGAGCAGTACTTC	CSVAMGVGGGYEQYF
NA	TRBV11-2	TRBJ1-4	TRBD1	TGTGCCAGCAGCTTAGGAGTGAGACAGGGGGAGGAAAAACTGTTTTTT	CASSLGVRQGEEKLFF
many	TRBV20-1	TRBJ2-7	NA	TGCAGTGCTATGCGGGGTGACACCGAGCAGTACTTC	CSAMRGDTEQYF
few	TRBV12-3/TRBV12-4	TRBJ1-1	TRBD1	TGTGCCAGCAGTTTACGGGGCAGGGGGTTGGGCACTGAAGCTTTCTTT	CASSLRGRGLGTEAFF
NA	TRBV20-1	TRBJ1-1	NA	TGCAGTGCTAGACGGGCGGAAACTGAAGCTTTCTTT	CSARRAETEAFF
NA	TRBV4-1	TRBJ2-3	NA	TGCGCCAGCAGCCAAGTCTATCCAGGGACATTTGGCACAGATACGCAGTATTTT	CASSQVYPGTFGTDTQYF
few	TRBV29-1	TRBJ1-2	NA	TGCAGCGTTGATGATGGCAGCCGTTATGGCTACACCTTC	CSVDDGSRYGYTF
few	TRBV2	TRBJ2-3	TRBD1	TGTGCCAGCTCCGGACAGGACACAGATACGCAGTATTTT	CASSGQDTDTQYF
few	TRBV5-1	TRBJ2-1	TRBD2	TGCGCCAGCAGCTTGGCGGTAGCGGGGGGGCGAAGGGATGAGCAGTTCTTC	CASSLAVAGGRRDEQFF
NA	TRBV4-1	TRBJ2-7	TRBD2	TGCGCCAGCAGCCAAATAGCACTAGCGGGGGCCTACGAGCAGTACTTC	CASSQIALAGAYEQYF
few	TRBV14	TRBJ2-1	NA	TGTGCCAGCAGCCAAGGGTTACCGGGGCATGAGCAGTTCTTC	CASSQGLPGHEQFF
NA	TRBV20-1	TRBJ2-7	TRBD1	TGCAGTGCTGAAGGGACCGGGACAGGGTACTACGAGCAGTACTTC	CSAEGTGTGYYEQYF
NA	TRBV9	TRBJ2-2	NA	TGTGCCAGCAGCCCCCAGGGGGGGGTGAACACCGGGGAGCTGTTTTTT	CASSPQGGVNTGELFF
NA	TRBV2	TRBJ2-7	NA	TGTGCCAGCAGCGACCTGAAGTCCACCATTAATTACGAGCAGTACTTC	CASSDLKSTINYEQYF
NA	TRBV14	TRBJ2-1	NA	TGTGCCAGCAGCCCGGAGGGGGACAGCTTCTACAATGGGCAGTTCTTC	CASSPEGDSFYNGQFF
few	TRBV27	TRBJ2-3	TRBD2	TGTGCCAGCAGTTTTAATCCGAGCGGGGGATTCACAGATACGCAGTATTTT	CASSFNPSGGFTDTQYF
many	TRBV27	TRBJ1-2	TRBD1	TGTGCCAGCAGCTCGGACAGGGCTAACTATGGCTACACCTTC	CASSSDRANYGYTF
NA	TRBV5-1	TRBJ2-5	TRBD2	TGCGCCAGCAGCTTCCAGACTAGCGGGGGACAAGAGACCCAGTACTTC	CASSFQTSGGQETQYF
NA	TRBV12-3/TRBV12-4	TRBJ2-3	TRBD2	TGTGCCAGCAGCCTATTTCTAGCGGGAGACACAGATACGCAGTATTTT	CASSLFLAGDTDTQYF
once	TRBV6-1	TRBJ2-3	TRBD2	TGTGCCAGCAGTGTCGGGACTAGCGGGAGGGGAAAAGATACGCAGTATTTT	CASSVGTSGRGKDTQYF
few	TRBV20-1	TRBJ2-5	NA	TGCAGTGCTAACAGGGTTGTTGAGACCCAGTACTTC	CSANRVVETQYF
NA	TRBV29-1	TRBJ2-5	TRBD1	TGCAGCGTGGAGACAGGGGCGGGGGAGACCCAGTACTTC	CSVETGAGETQYF
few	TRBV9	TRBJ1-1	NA	TGTGCCAGCAGCGCCCCAGGGCGGACTGAAGCTTTCTTT	CASSAPGRTEAFF
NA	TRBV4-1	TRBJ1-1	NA	TGCGCCAGCAGCCCCGACACCCTGGGCACTGAAGCTTTCTTT	CASSPDTLGTEAFF
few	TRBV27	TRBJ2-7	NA	TGTGCCAGCAGATTGGCCTCGGACGGGGCATTGGAGCAGTACTTC	CASRLASDGALEQYF
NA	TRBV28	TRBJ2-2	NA	TGTGCCAGCAACAAAGAGGGAGGGGGCACCGGGGAGCTGTTTTTT	CASNKEGGGTGELFF
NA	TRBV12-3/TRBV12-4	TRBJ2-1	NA	TGTGCCAGCAGATCCACTAGACCCCCTGAGCAGTTCTTC	CASRSTRPPEQFF
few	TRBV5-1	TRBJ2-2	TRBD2	TGCGCCAGCAGCCCCCCGGGACTAGCGGCGACCGGGGAGCTGTTTTTT	CASSPPGLAATGELFF
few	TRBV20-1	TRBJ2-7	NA	TGCAGTGCTAGGGGCGGGGCAGGTAATACCTACGAGCAGTACTTC	CSARGGAGNTYEQYF
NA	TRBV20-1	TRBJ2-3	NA	TGCAGTGCGGGGGGCACTACAAAGGTGTATTTT	CSAGGTTKVYF
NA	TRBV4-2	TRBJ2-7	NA	TGTGCCAGCAGCCAAGATGTTAGGAGCTCCTACGAGCAGTACTTC	CASSQDVRSSYEQYF
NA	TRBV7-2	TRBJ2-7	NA	TGTGCCAGCAGCTTAGGAAGGGGGAGTGTCGGGAGTTATGGGCGGTACTTC	CASSLGRGSVGSYGRYF
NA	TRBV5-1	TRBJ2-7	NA	TGCGCCAGCAGCTTAACTGGGGGCGCGGCCTACGAGCAGTACTTC	CASSLTGGAAYEQYF
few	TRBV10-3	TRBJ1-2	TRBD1	TGTGCCACCACGGGGTTACAGGGGGCCGACTATGGCTACACCTTC	CATTGLQGADYGYTF
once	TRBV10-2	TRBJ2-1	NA	TGCGCCAGCAGTGTTAGACACCTTGACGTTAATGAGCAGTTCTTC	CASSVRHLDVNEQFF
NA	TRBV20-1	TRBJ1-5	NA	TGCAGTGCAGGGACGTATAATCAGCCCCAGCATTTT	CSAGTYNQPQHF
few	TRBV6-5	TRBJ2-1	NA	TGTGCCAGCAGTTACTCAGTGAGCTCCTACAATGAGCAGTTCTTC	CASSYSVSSYNEQFF
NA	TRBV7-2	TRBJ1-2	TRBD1	TGTGCCAGCAGCCCCCACGGCTCGGCAGGGGGACTTGATGGCTACACCTTC	CASSPHGSAGGLDGYTF
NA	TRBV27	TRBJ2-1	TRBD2	TGTGCCAGCAGTTTCGAGTACAGCGGGAGTTATGAGCAGTTCTTC	CASSFEYSGSYEQFF
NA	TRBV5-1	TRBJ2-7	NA	TGCGCCAGCAGCCCGGGACTCCAAACCTACGAGCAGTACTTC	CASSPGLQTYEQYF
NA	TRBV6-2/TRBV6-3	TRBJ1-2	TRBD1	TGTGCCAGCAGCCACCCCGTGGGACAGGGCGGCTACACCTTC	CASSHPVGQGGYTF
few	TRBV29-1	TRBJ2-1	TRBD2	TGCAGCGTTGAAGGGGGACTAGCGGGGGGGTTATCCTACAATGAGCAGTTCTTC	CSVEGGLAGGLSYNEQFF
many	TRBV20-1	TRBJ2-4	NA	TGCAGTGCAACTCCCATGTTAGCCAAAAACATTCAGTACTTC	CSATPMLAKNIQYF
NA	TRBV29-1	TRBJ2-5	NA	TGCAGCACCGCCGGGCACCGTGGGGAGACCCAGTACTTC	CSTAGHRGETQYF
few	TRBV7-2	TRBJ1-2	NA	TGTGCCAGCAGCCTGGCGGCGCTCATAGGGGGCTACACCTTC	CASSLAALIGGYTF
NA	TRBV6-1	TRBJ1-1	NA	TGTGCCAGCTCTTGGGCCGGGGGGGAGAGGACTGAAGCTTTCTTT	CASSWAGGERTEAFF